This T cell receptor beta chain stems from a study of tissue T cells after allogeneic stem cell transplantation. The time point is: mouse harvest day 7 after allogeneic transplant. Tail vein injection delivered 10^7 T-cell-depleted bone marrow cells and 10^6 splenic CD5+ T cells. Mice had MHC-mismatched B6 into BALB/c GVHD, sampled day 7 or 14. Trimming left V 1 base short and J 1 base short, with 4 bases between. This CDR3 comprises 13 residues. From germline, CDR1 is SNHLY and CDR2 FYNGKV (reference sequence). Findings and limits, study-wide: Tissue-detected TCR repertoire was only partly captured by blood and spleen T cells. Alloreactivity or antigen specificity of tissue TCRs was not determined; some clones might be host cells. Shared clones across patients were few; motif clustering revealed tissue-specific shared signatures.

Here immunoSEQ multiplex PCR was the method, and the copy in TCRdb shows in-frame clones only, minus some. The repertoire holds over 7,500 clones, 45% seen once, with over 7% in the top ten. This clone was seen only a few times. The antigen is not known. Mouse gene names apply. The CDR3 extends 1 residue past the end of the read, so its final part is completed from the germline J gene. Sequenced input: gut tissue. The sequence was obtained from a female BALB/c mouse given C57BL/6 T cells with graft-versus-host disease after an allogeneic hematopoietic cell transplant. The chain recombines TRBV3 with TRBJ1-1; D call uncertain. The CDR3 DNA, read in part, is TGTGCCAGCAGCTTAGACAGGAACACAGAAGTCTTC. It encodes CASSLDRNTEVF. The CDR3 as a whole reads CASSLDRNTEVFF.